What follows are 19 T cell receptor beta chains derived from one specimen sequenced in a study of shared clonotypes between healthy human individuals. The naive CD8 population came from CD45RO-negative cells selected for CCR7, without terminally differentiated effector memory CD45RA+ cells. Assay: immunoSEQ multiplex PCR; the TCRdb copy retains only in-frame clones and omits some. The profile shows about 2.2 million clones, around 95% of them singletons. Input material: naive CD8+ T cells from PBMCs. These receptor sequences come from a man younger than 30 in good health. Some clones in this sample may be carry-over from other donors' samples.

Notes on this clone: The same CDR3 is also encoded by other DNA sequences in this sample. This chain joins TRBV6-5 and TRBJ1-1, with D uncertain. Trimming took off 2 bases at V and 1 base at J, with 8 bases between the two ends. This CDR3 has 14 residues. The germline gives CDR1 MNHEY, CDR2 SVGAGI. CDR3 nucleotides: TGTGCCAGCAGTTACGTTGAGGGGAACACTGAAGCTTTCTTT. This sequence encodes CASSYVEGNTEAFF.

This chain uses TRBV5-1 with TRBJ1-5; no clear D gene. V shed 0 bases and J shed 4 bases, with 11 bases lying between them. Germline CDR1 SGHRS, CDR2 YFSETQ. This CDR3 has 15 residues. The CDR3 DNA follows: TGCGCCAGCAGCTTGGCCGGCAGGAGGAATCAGCCCCAGCATTTT. Its translation: CASSLAGRRNQPQHF.

This chain links TRBV4-3 with TRBJ1-2; D may be TRBD1 (6 bases). The CDR3 has 15 amino acids. CDR1 LGHNA and CDR2 YSLEER come from the germline V gene. V dropped 1 base and J dropped 4 bases, with 13 bases sitting between them. CDR3 in amino acids: CASSQVRGSPYGYTF. The CDR3 bases are TGCGCCAGCAGCCAAGTCAGGGGATCTCCCTATGGCTACACCTTC.

This sequence joins TRBV10-3 and TRBJ1-3; D is uncertain. V lost 0 bases and J 0 bases, leaving 9 bases between the germline ends. The germline gives CDR1 ENHRY, CDR2 SYGVKD. The length of the CDR3 is 16 residues. The CDR3, as DNA: TGTGCCATCAGTGAGTCCGGCCTTTCCTCTGGAAACACCATATATTTT. Encoded protein: CAISESGLSSGNTIYF.

Comments on this clone: Other DNA sequences in the same sample also yield this CDR3. The V call is TRBV19, the J call TRBJ2-2; tentative D call: TRBD2 (5 bases). CDR3 length: 13 residues. The V end lost 6 bases, the J end lost 6 bases, and 11 bases lay between the germline ends. Germline CDR1 reads LNHDA; CDR2 reads SQIVND (reference sequence). The chain's CDR3 is CASSPTSAGELFF. DNA for the CDR3: TGTGCCAGTAGCCCCACTAGTGCCGGGGAGCTGTTTTTT.

The V and J genes are TRBV4-3 and TRBJ2-1, with TRBD1 identical over 9 bases. V was pared by 6 bases and J by 7 bases, with 1 base of the junction left unmatched. This CDR3 comprises 12 residues. CDR1 is LGHNA and CDR2 is YSLEER in the germline V gene. The CDR3 protein is CASSDRGNEQFF. Here the CDR3 DNA reads TGCGCCAGCAGTGACAGGGGGAATGAGCAGTTCTTC.

The V gene is TRBV4-3, the J gene TRBJ1-1; no reliable D call. Germline CDR1 reads LGHNA; CDR2 reads YSLEER. The CDR3 is 15 amino acids. Trimming took off 4 bases at V and 5 bases at J, with 17 bases between the two ends. The CDR3 loop is CASSLLESLGTEAFF. The CDR3 DNA sequence: TGCGCCAGCAGCCTATTAGAGAGCCTGGGGACTGAAGCTTTCTTT.

This chain uses TRBV7-9 with TRBJ1-6; a possible D gene is TRBD1 (6 bases). Trimming pared 6 bases from V and 7 bases from J, leaving 16 bases between. The length of the CDR3 is 15 residues. The germline CDR1 and CDR2 sequences are SEHNR and FQNEAQ (reference sequence). The chain's CDR3 is CASRIGGGGNSPLHF. CDR3 DNA: TGTGCCAGCAGGATAGGAGGAGGGGGGAATTCACCCCTCCACTTT. The entire variable domain, with the rest obtained from reference TRBV7-9 and TRBJ1-6, is as follows: DTGVSQNPRHKITKRGQNVTFRCDPISEHNRLYWYRQTLGQGPEFLTYFQNEAQLEKSRLLSDRFSAERPKGSFSTLEIQRTEQGDSAMYLCASRIGGGGNSPLHFGNGTRLTVT.

The gene calls are TRBV2 and TRBJ2-7, with TRBD1 identical over 9 bases. From germline, CDR1 is SNHLY and CDR2 FYNNEI. Germline trimming cut 6 bases from V and 5 bases from J; bases unmatched to any gene: 11. This CDR3 is 15 amino acids long. The CDR3 nucleotides are TGTGCCAGCAGGGTCCCCGGGACAGGGTATGACGAGCAGTACTTC. Translation: CASRVPGTGYDEQYF. Variable domain in full (rest from reference TRBV2 and TRBJ2-7): EPEVTQTPSHQVTQMGQEVILRCVPISNHLYFYWYRQILGQKVEFLVSFYNNEISEKSEIFDDQFSVERPDGSNFTLKIRSTKLEDSAMYFCASRVPGTGYDEQYFGPGTRLTVT.

V usage is TRBV14 and J usage is TRBJ2-1, with a possible D match to TRBD2 (5 bases). The V and J ends lost 7 bases and 4 bases respectively, with 17 bases between them. Germline CDR1 and CDR2: SGHDN and FVKESK. CDR3 length: 15 residues. For the CDR3, the DNA is TGTGCCAGCAAACATGGTGCGGGCACTTACAATGAGCAGTTCTTC. Protein: CASKHGAGTYNEQFF.

The rearrangement links TRBV2 to TRBJ2-5; 7 nucleotides line up with TRBD1. CDR1 SNHLY and CDR2 FYNNEI come from the germline V gene. The CDR3 has 18 residues. V was clipped by 4 bases and J by 2 bases; unmatched bases: 16. In DNA form, the CDR3 reads TGTGCCAGCAGTGCAAGACTAAATCGACAGGGCTGGCAAGAGACCCAGTACTTC. Translation gives CASSARLNRQGWQETQYF. The full variable domain, in which reference TRBV2 and TRBJ2-5 provide the parts outside the CDR3, is EPEVTQTPSHQVTQMGQEVILRCVPISNHLYFYWYRQILGQKVEFLVSFYNNEISEKSEIFDDQFSVERPDGSNFTLKIRSTKLEDSAMYFCASSARLNRQGWQETQYFGPGTRLLVL.

Turning to this clone: The junction shows a germline mismatch at one end, possibly a read error. This chain joins TRBV2 and TRBJ2-7; 9 nucleotides align to TRBD2. This CDR3 region has 15 residues. The germline CDR1 and CDR2 sequences are SNHLY and FYNNEI. The CDR3 loop is CASNERLAGYYEQYF. The DNA for the CDR3 is TGTGCCAGCAATGAACGCCTAGCGGGATACTACGAGCAGTACTTC.

The V gene is TRBV9, the J gene TRBJ1-2, with D perhaps TRBD1 (6 bases). Germline CDR1 and CDR2: SGDLS and YYNGEE. This CDR3 region has 12 residues. Trimming took off 3 bases at V and 8 bases at J, with 11 bases between the two ends. DNA for the CDR3: TGTGCCAGCAGCGACAGGGTTCGGGGCTACACCTTC. This gives the protein CASSDRVRGYTF.

With respect to this clone: Distinct nucleotide sequences in the sample also encode this CDR3. The rearrangement joins TRBV28 to TRBJ1-1; D uncertain. Germline V CDR1 and CDR2: MDHEN, SYDVKM. V was clipped by 6 bases and J by 4 bases, with 9 bases between them. There are 12 residues in the CDR3. DNA for the CDR3: TGTGCCAGCAGGCGGGGAGGCACTGAAGCTTTCTTT. It encodes CASRRGGTEAFF.

V usage is TRBV19 and J usage is TRBJ2-3; 7 positions agree with TRBD2. Germline trimming cut 5 bases from V and 0 bases from J; bases unmatched to any gene: 11. This CDR3 is 17 amino acids long. Germline V gene sequence: CDR1 LNHDA, CDR2 SQIVND (reference sequence). The CDR3 spells CASSASGSTFSTDTQYF. The CDR3 nucleotides read TGTGCCAGTAGTGCTAGCGGCTCTACCTTTAGCACAGATACGCAGTATTTT.

This sequence joins TRBV4-3 and TRBJ2-2, with D possibly being TRBD1 or TRBD2 (5 bases each). Trimming shortened V by 0 bases and J by 0 bases, and 11 bases separated the two germline ends. CDR3 length equals 17 residues. The germline V gene encodes CDR1 LGHNA and CDR2 YSLEER. The CDR3 protein is CASSQDRGSTNTGELFF. The CDR3 DNA sequence: TGCGCCAGCAGCCAAGATCGGGGCAGTACGAACACCGGGGAGCTGTTTTTT.

Concerning this clone itself: In the same sample, other DNA sequences code for this CDR3. The CDR3 spells CASSLRQGGNEQFF. CDR3 in DNA: TGTGCCAGCAGTTTGAGACAGGGTGGCAATGAGCAGTTCTTC. The rearrangement links TRBV28 to TRBJ2-1; 7 bases agree with TRBD1. The germline gives CDR1 MDHEN, CDR2 SYDVKM. The junction had 5 bases not matched to a gene; V was cut back by 3 bases and J by 6 bases. The CDR3 length is 14 residues.

CDR3 nucleotides: TGCGCCAGCAGCGAGGGGGTTCAGGGTTACGAGCAGTACTTC. The encoded protein is CASSEGVQGYEQYF. J is TRBJ2-7 and V is TRBV4-1; a possible D gene is TRBD1 (6 bases). Germline assignment: CDR1 MGHRA and CDR2 YSYEKL. V was cut by 5 bases and J by 4 bases, with 15 bases left in between. This CDR3 is 14 amino acids long.

DNA for the CDR3: TGTGCCAGCAGTGAATATCGCGGCAGCACTGAAGCTTTCTTT. It translates to CASSEYRGSTEAFF. The chain recombines TRBV25-1 with TRBJ1-1; D call uncertain. Trimming stripped 0 bases from V and 4 bases from J, with 9 bases between. The CDR3 covers 14 residues. CDR1 and CDR2 from the germline V gene are MGHDK and SYGVNS.